The 26 T cell receptor beta chains below were found in one sample sequenced in a study of T cell repertoires in cytomegalovirus infection. TCRdb used MiXCR to reprocess the reads, holding one entry per CDR3 protein. The sample includes roughly 700,000 distinct CDR3 sequences, approximately 33% seen only once; the top ten take about 18%. What these receptors recognize is not known. The specimen comprised cultured PBMCs, sampled from culture after CMV antigen stimulation. These TCRs come from a human donor in good health (CMV status not recorded). Some clones in this sample may be carry-over from other donors' samples.

The chain employs TRBV7-6 and TRBJ2-1, with a tentative D call TRBD2 (6 bases). This CDR3 comprises 14 residues. Germline CDR1 and CDR2: SGHVS and FNYEAQ. Trimming pared 1 base from V and 9 bases from J, leaving 13 bases between. The CDR3 loop is CASSLEGVAAEQFF. Here the CDR3 DNA reads TGTGCCAGCAGCTTAGAGGGAGTAGCGGCTGAGCAGTTCTTC.

The chain is built from TRBV29-1 and TRBJ1-1; no clear D gene. The V gene lost 4 bases and the J gene lost 0 bases, with 9 bases spanning the gap. This CDR3 is built from 13 residues. Germline lookup yields CDR1 SQVTM and CDR2 ANQGSEA. CDR3 nucleotides: TGCAGCGTTGCCGGCAAAATGAACACTGAAGCTTTCTTT. The encoded protein is CSVAGKMNTEAFF.

The chain has TRBV20-1 and TRBJ2-3; D is ambiguous. Germline CDR1 DFQATT, CDR2 SNEGSKA (reference sequence). CDR3 length equals 15 residues. The V end was cut by 0 bases, the J end by 2 bases, with 12 bases between. CDR3 nucleotide sequence: TGCAGTGCTAGAGATGAGTCAATCTCCACAGATACGCAGTATTTT. Protein sequence: CSARDESISTDTQYF.

The V call is TRBV7-2, the J call TRBJ2-3; D call uncertain. CDR1 SGHTA and CDR2 FQGNSA come from the germline V gene. This CDR3 is built from 12 residues. V was pared by 2 bases and J by 6 bases, with 6 bases between. In DNA, the CDR3 is TGTGCCAGCAGCTTAAATCGGGATACGCAGTATTTT. Translating it yields CASSLNRDTQYF.

J is TRBJ2-3 and V is TRBV20-1; D may be TRBD2 (5 bases). From germline, CDR1 is DFQATT and CDR2 SNEGSKA (reference sequence). V lost 0 bases and J 3 bases, leaving 13 bases between the germline ends. The length of the CDR3 is 15 residues. The CDR3 region is CSARDRGRRTDTQYF. The CDR3 DNA is TGCAGTGCTAGAGACCGAGGGAGACGGACAGATACGCAGTATTTT.

Ten or more counts support this clonotype. The chain has TRBV7-6 and TRBJ1-2; 7 bases agree with TRBD1. This CDR3 contains 14 residues. The V gene end was trimmed by 5 bases and the J gene end by 8 bases; junction bases not matched to a gene: 11. Germline V lookup: CDR1 SGHVS, CDR2 FNYEAQ. In DNA form, the CDR3 reads TGTGCCAGCAGCCAAAACAGGGGAGGCCCCGGCTACACCTTC. Its protein is CASSQNRGGPGYTF.

Comments on this clonotype: A read error may produce the germline difference seen at one junction end. This sequence joins TRBV5-1 and TRBJ2-3; TRBD2 is a possible D gene (5 bases). CDR1 and CDR2 (germline): SGHRS, YFSETQ. There are 18 residues in the CDR3. In DNA form, the CDR3 reads TGCGCCAGCAGCTTGCAGACCTTTGGTAGCGCCCTGTGGGATACGCGGTATTTT. Translation: CASSLQTFGSALWDTRYF. The whole variable domain, filled in from reference TRBV5-1 and TRBJ2-3, reads KAGVTQTPRYLIKTRGQQVTLSCSPISGHRSVSWYQQTPGQGLQFLFEYFSETQRNKGNFPGRFSGRQFSNSRSEMNVSTLELGDSALYLCASSLQTFGSALWDTRYFGPGTRLTVL.

In the case of this clonotype: The junction and the germline gene differ at one end; a read error may be behind it. The rearrangement uses TRBV7-4 and TRBJ2-7, with TRBD2 matching 9 bases. This CDR3 is 12 amino acids long. Germline V gene lookup returns CDR1 SGHVT and CDR2 SQSDAQ. CDR3 amino acids: CASSRDGTSNHF. Written as DNA, the CDR3 is TGTGCCAGCAGCCGTGACGGGACTAGCAACCACTTC.

This clonotype was seen a handful of times. The rearrangement uses TRBV12-3 or TRBV12-4 and TRBJ2-1; 7 bases agree with TRBD1. Trimming at V came to 7 bases and at J to 2 bases, leaving 8 bases not matched to a gene. The CDR3 contains 15 residues. The CDR3 here is CASTRDSPTYNEQFF. The CDR3 region has the DNA TGTGCCAGCACCAGGGACAGCCCGACCTACAATGAGCAGTTCTTC.

The sample holds one count of this clonotype. CDR3 sequence (DNA): TGTGCCAGCAGTTTACTGTCGGTGGACAGGGGAATGAGGCCCCAGCATTTT. This gives the protein CASSLLSVDRGMRPQHF. The chain employs TRBV27 and TRBJ1-5; 9 nucleotides line up with TRBD1. CDR3 length: 17 amino acids. J lost 9 bases, V lost 2 bases, and 14 bases had no gene match. Germline values: CDR1 MNHEY, CDR2 SMNVEV (reference sequence).

This clonotype was counted only a few times. The rearrangement links TRBV27 to TRBJ2-3; tentatively, D is TRBD1 (6 bases). V was cut by 4 bases and J by 1 base, with 18 bases left in between. CDR3 length: 17 amino acids. Germline assignment: CDR1 MNHEY and CDR2 SMNVEV (reference sequence). Written as DNA, the CDR3 is TGTGCCAGCAGTTCCACAGGCAGGGGTGGCGGCACAGATACGCAGTATTTT. It codes for CASSSTGRGGGTDTQYF.

The rearrangement links TRBV4-1 to TRBJ1-2; the D is unclear. Trimming removed 1 base from V and 2 bases from J, with 5 bases in between. The CDR3 covers 13 residues. Germline V gives CDR1 MGHRA, CDR2 YSYEKL. CDR3 region: CASSQGTNYGYTF. The CDR3 nucleotides read TGCGCCAGCAGCCAAGGGACGAACTATGGCTACACCTTC.

The chain employs TRBV3-1 and TRBJ2-3; D remains ambiguous. This CDR3 is 13 amino acids long. Trimming cost V 4 bases and J 7 bases, with 12 bases left between them. The germline gives CDR1 LGHDT, CDR2 YNNKEL (reference sequence). The chain's CDR3 is CASSPPDLYTQYF. CDR3 bases: TGTGCCAGCAGCCCCCCGGACCTCTATACGCAGTATTTT.

V gene TRBV5-5 combines with J gene TRBJ1-6; weak D call: TRBD1 (5 bases). CDR3 length equals 14 residues. Germline V gene lookup returns CDR1 SGHKS and CDR2 YYEKEE (reference sequence). Trimming took 1 base from V and 10 from J, leaving 12 bases between them. The CDR3 protein is CASSLKAGRSPLHF. The CDR3, as DNA: TGTGCCAGCAGCTTGAAGGCAGGGAGGTCACCCCTCCACTTT.

The chain couples TRBV20-1 to TRBJ1-1, with TRBD1 matching 7 bases. V gave up 0 bases and J gave up 4 bases; unmatched junction bases: 8. In germline, CDR1 is DFQATT, CDR2 SNEGSKA (reference sequence). The CDR3 has 15 amino acids. The CDR3 here is CSARDGKTGSTEAFF. The DNA for the CDR3 is TGCAGTGCTAGAGACGGAAAGACAGGGAGCACTGAAGCTTTCTTT.

The chain links TRBV7-2 to TRBJ2-7, with 9 positions matching TRBD2. This CDR3 is 15 amino acids long. Germline CDR1 and CDR2: SGHTA and FQGNSA. V trimming: 3 bases; J trimming: 3 bases; junction bases outside the gene matches: 6. The CDR3 is CASSFLTSGGYEQYF. The DNA for the CDR3 is TGTGCCAGCAGCTTTCTGACTAGCGGAGGCTACGAGCAGTACTTC.

For the CDR3, the DNA is TGTGCCAGCAGTGCCCCCGGGAGAAACACCGGGGAGCTGTTTTTT. Translation: CASSAPGRNTGELFF. The chain combines TRBV27 with TRBJ2-2; maybe TRBD2 (6 bases). Trimming pared 5 bases from V and 2 bases from J, leaving 12 bases between. The CDR3 runs to 15 residues. The germline V gene has CDR1 MNHEY and CDR2 SMNVEV (reference sequence).

This clonotype was seen a single time. The CDR3: CASSQPVTGGDYGYTF. The CDR3 bases are TGTGCCAGCAGCCAACCCGTGACAGGGGGGGACTATGGCTACACCTTC. J is TRBJ1-2 and V is TRBV28, with 9 bases aligning to TRBD1. CDR3 size: 16 residues. With 6 bases clipped from V and 3 bases from J, the junction kept 11 bases outside the gene matches. The germline V gene has CDR1 MDHEN and CDR2 SYDVKM.

This rearrangement joins TRBV14 to TRBJ1-1; D is ambiguous. CDR1 and CDR2 from the germline V gene are SGHDN and FVKESK. The germline V and J ends were trimmed by 0 bases and 11 bases, with 13 bases remaining between them. This CDR3 contains 13 residues. CDR3: CASSQDPSSSAFF. The CDR3 nucleotides read TGTGCCAGCAGCCAAGATCCCAGTTCTTCCGCTTTCTTT.

This clonotype appeared many times. The V and J genes are TRBV7-2 and TRBJ2-2, with 9 bases that match TRBD2. With V trimmed by 5 bases and J by 6 bases, 7 bases remained unmatched. This CDR3 region has 15 residues. The germline V gene encodes CDR1 SGHTA and CDR2 FQGNSA. CDR3 loop: CASSRGREVPGELFF. The CDR3, as DNA: TGTGCCAGCAGCCGCGGGAGGGAGGTCCCCGGGGAGCTGTTTTTT.

This clonotype was counted between two and nine times. The rearrangement links TRBV7-8 to TRBJ1-2, with a tentative D call TRBD1 (6 bases). Germline assignment: CDR1 SGHVS and CDR2 FQNEAQ. The CDR3 is 13 amino acids. Trimming removed 6 bases at V and 8 bases at J, with 16 bases between. The CDR3, as DNA: TGTGCCAGCAGTCAAGCCCAGGGGCTGGGCTACACCTTC. This encodes CASSQAQGLGYTF. Filled out from reference TRBV7-8 and TRBJ1-2, the complete variable domain reads GAGVSQSPRYKVAKRGQDVALRCDPISGHVSLFWYQQALGQGPEFLTYFQNEAQLDKSGLPSDRFFAERPEGSVSTLKIQRTQQEDSAVYLCASSQAQGLGYTFGSGTRLTVV.

V is TRBV5-6 and J is TRBJ2-5; D may be TRBD2 (6 bases). This CDR3 comprises 15 residues. Trimming stripped 4 bases from V and 2 bases from J, with 15 bases between. Germline loops: CDR1 SGHDT, CDR2 YYEEEE. CDR3 amino acids: CASSRGTTRQETQYF. The CDR3 DNA reads as TGTGCCAGCAGCCGCGGGACCACACGACAAGAGACCCAGTACTTC.

This clonotype was counted between two and nine times. Here the CDR3 reads CASRFRQGFNSPLHF. The CDR3 region has the DNA TGTGCCAGCAGATTCAGACAGGGATTTAATTCACCCCTCCACTTT. V usage is TRBV6-1 and J usage is TRBJ1-6; the match to TRBD1 covers 7 bases. This CDR3 has 15 residues. CDR1 is MNHNS and CDR2 is SASEGT in the germline V gene. The trim removed 6 bases at V and 6 bases at J, leaving 8 bases unmatched.

The CDR3 is CASSEGSEQFF. DNA of the CDR3: TGCGCCAGCAGCGAGGGTAGCGAGCAGTTCTTC. The rearrangement uses TRBV10-1 and TRBJ2-1, with a tentative D call TRBD2 (5 bases). V dropped 6 bases and J dropped 10 bases, with 10 bases sitting between them. The germline gives CDR1 WNHNN, CDR2 SYGVQD (reference sequence). The CDR3 covers 11 residues.

The chain uses TRBV20-1 and TRBJ1-5; 11 bases line up with TRBD1. Germline-derived CDR1 and CDR2 are DFQATT and SNEGSKA (reference sequence). Trimming cost V 5 bases and J 2 bases; bases outside gene matches: 5. The CDR3 contains 15 residues. As DNA, the CDR3 is TGCAGTGCTGGACAGGGGGCTAGTGGCAATCAGCCCCAGCATTTT. It yields the protein CSAGQGASGNQPQHF.

This rearrangement joins TRBV7-8 to TRBJ1-5; tentatively, D is TRBD1 (6 bases). This CDR3 has 14 amino acids. The V gene's germline CDR1 is SGHVS and CDR2 FQNEAQ. The V and J ends lost 7 bases and 5 bases respectively, with 15 bases between them. The CDR3: CASNLGGGHQPQHF. The CDR3 DNA reads TGTGCCAGCAACCTAGGGGGGGGGCATCAGCCCCAGCATTTT.